The next 23 T cell receptor beta chains were all read from a single sample in a study of cytomegalovirus exposure and HLA in healthy donors. Primers included in the PCR were 60 Vbeta and 13 Jbeta primers. Clones were sequenced by immunoSEQ multiplex PCR, and TCRdb holds only the in-frame ones, with some missing. The table lists around 100,000 clones, more than 75% of them singletons, with 1.5% to 2% in the top ten. The sequenced material came from PBMCs. All receptors come from a woman aged 40 to 50 in good health and CMV-seronegative.

The chain is built from TRBV27 and TRBJ2-7; TRBD2 matches at 8 bases. Germline V gene sequence: CDR1 MNHEY, CDR2 SMNVEV (reference sequence). V lost 4 bases to trimming and J lost 2 bases; unmatched junction nucleotides: 13. The CDR3 consists of 17 residues. CDR3 sequence (DNA): TGTGCCAGCAGTTCACTCCCCCTCACTAGCGGTACCTACGAGCAGTACTTC. Protein product: CASSSLPLTSGTYEQYF.

This clone was seen a single time. The chain joins TRBV19 to TRBJ1-5; 7 bases align to TRBD1. The V gene end was trimmed by 5 bases and the J gene end by 3 bases; junction bases not matched to a gene: 10. This CDR3 spans 16 amino acids. Germline lookup yields CDR1 LNHDA and CDR2 SQIVND (reference sequence). DNA of the CDR3: TGTGCCAGTAGTCCCGAGACAGGGCTGTACAATCAGCCCCAGCATTTT. This translates into CASSPETGLYNQPQHF.

This clone was seen only a few times. CDR3 region: CASSSTTGGRETQYF. As DNA, the CDR3 is TGTGCCAGCAGTTCCACGACAGGGGGCAGGGAGACCCAGTACTTC. The rearrangement joins TRBV27 to TRBJ2-5, with 10 bases identical to TRBD1. There are 15 residues in the CDR3. Germline CDR1 and CDR2: MNHEY and SMNVEV (reference sequence). Trimming removed 4 bases from V and 5 bases from J; junction bases left unmatched: 7.

V and J are TRBV4-1 and TRBJ2-5, with D perhaps TRBD1 (7 bases). Germline V gives CDR1 MGHRA, CDR2 YSYEKL. The CDR3 has 14 residues. Trimming stripped 4 bases from V and 1 base from J, with 10 bases between. CDR3 sequence reads: CASSRRDSQETQYF. The CDR3 coding sequence is TGCGCCAGCAGCCGGCGGGACAGCCAAGAGACCCAGTACTTC.

The sample holds a few counts of this clone. The chain uses TRBV5-1 and TRBJ1-3, with D unresolved. The germline CDR1 and CDR2 sequences are SGHRS and YFSETQ. Trimming pared 6 bases from V and 2 bases from J, leaving 18 bases between. The CDR3 contains 16 residues. For the CDR3, the DNA is TGCGCCAGCACCTATTCGACTTTCTCTCCTGGAAACACCATATATTTT. Translation: CASTYSTFSPGNTIYF.

The chain combines TRBV7-2 with TRBJ2-3, with TRBD2 matching over 7 bases. The CDR3 has 17 residues. Losses at the gene ends were 0 bases for V and 2 bases for J; bases not matched to a gene: 8. Per the germline V gene, CDR1 is SGHTA and CDR2 is FQGNSA. The CDR3 region is CASSLAPRTRATDTQYF. CDR3 DNA sequence: TGTGCCAGCAGCTTAGCTCCCCGGACTAGGGCCACAGATACGCAGTATTTT.

The CDR3 spells CAIGGAGADTQYF. The CDR3 bases are TGTGCCATCGGGGGAGCGGGAGCAGATACGCAGTATTTT. V usage is TRBV28 and J usage is TRBJ2-3; 8 nucleotides match TRBD2. Germline V gene data show CDR1 as MDHEN and CDR2 as SYDVKM. The CDR3 loop spans 13 amino acids. V trimming: 10 bases; J trimming: 4 bases; junction bases outside the gene matches: 7.

This clone has more than one count but fewer than ten. The J gene is TRBJ2-1, the V gene TRBV27; a weak D match, TRBD2 (6 bases). V shed 2 bases and J shed 5 bases, with 13 bases lying between them. Germline loops: CDR1 MNHEY, CDR2 SMNVEV (reference sequence). The CDR3 extends over 15 amino acids. CDR3 in DNA: TGTGCCAGCAGTTTACTAGGGAGGAGGGACAATGAGCAGTTCTTC. Protein product: CASSLLGRRDNEQFF.

In this sample, this clone turned up a few times. This chain uses TRBV29-1 with TRBJ2-3; D might be TRBD1 (6 bases). This CDR3 comprises 14 residues. V was pared by 1 base and J by 2 bases, with 10 bases between. Germline assignment: CDR1 SQVTM and CDR2 ANQGSEA. Written as DNA, the CDR3 is TGCAGCGTTGAAGTAGGGACATTCACAGATACGCAGTATTTT. It yields the protein CSVEVGTFTDTQYF.

This chain joins TRBV28 and TRBJ1-1; D is uncertain. There are 12 residues in the CDR3. Germline V gene lookup returns CDR1 MDHEN and CDR2 SYDVKM. V lost 6 bases, J lost 4 bases, and 9 bases lay in between. As DNA, the CDR3 is TGTGCCAGCAGCCAAGTCAGCACTGAAGCTTTCTTT. Its protein product is CASSQVSTEAFF.

The chain joins TRBV5-5 to TRBJ1-2, with 7 bases matching TRBD1. Germline CDR1 reads SGHKS; CDR2 reads YYEKEE (reference sequence). V dropped 2 bases and J dropped 3; count of bases not matched to a gene: 7. The CDR3 is 15 amino acids. The CDR3 protein is CASSFRDSVDYGYTF. CDR3 nucleotides: TGTGCCAGCAGCTTCCGGGACAGTGTCGACTATGGCTACACCTTC. The variable domain in full, with the rest retrieved from reference TRBV5-5 and TRBJ1-2, is DAGVTQSPTHLIKTRGQQVTLRCSPISGHKSVSWYQQVLGQGPQFIFQYYEKEERGRGNFPDRFSARQFPNYSSELNVNALLLGDSALYLCASSFRDSVDYGYTFGSGTRLTVV.

The chain employs TRBV9 and TRBJ1-2, with 7 bases fitting TRBD1. Losses at the gene ends were 6 bases for V and 2 bases for J; bases not matched to a gene: 10. The germline V gene encodes CDR1 SGDLS and CDR2 YYNGEE. CDR3 length equals 15 residues. The CDR3 DNA follows: TGTGCCAGCACCGGGGACAGAGGGAAAAACTATGGCTACACCTTC. Protein product: CASTGDRGKNYGYTF.

This chain uses TRBV7-2 with TRBJ1-1; unclear D gene. The germline CDR1 and CDR2 sequences are SGHTA and FQGNSA. Trimming removed 3 bases at V and 2 bases at J, with 10 bases between. The CDR3 covers 14 residues. The CDR3 DNA reads TGTGCCAGCAGCTTTTTAGAGCCCAACACTGAAGCTTTCTTT. It encodes CASSFLEPNTEAFF.

The gene calls are TRBV15 and TRBJ2-7, with D unresolved. Trimming stripped 5 bases from V and 5 bases from J, with 16 bases between. Germline lookup yields CDR1 LNHNV and CDR2 YYDKDF (reference sequence). The length of the CDR3 is 14 residues. The CDR3: CATSPRLARDEQYF. CDR3 coding DNA: TGTGCCACCAGCCCCCGCTTAGCTCGGGACGAGCAGTACTTC.

The chain joins TRBV4-1 to TRBJ1-2, with 8 bases matching TRBD1. The J segment lost 5 bases and the V segment lost 1 base, leaving 6 bases of the junction unmatched. Germline CDR1 reads MGHRA; CDR2 reads YSYEKL. This CDR3 contains 15 residues. The CDR3 protein is CASSQGTGRDYGYTF. For the CDR3, the DNA is TGCGCCAGCAGCCAAGGGACAGGGCGAGATTATGGCTACACCTTC.

V gene TRBV28 combines with J gene TRBJ1-1, with D hard to call. V was cut by 5 bases and J by 11 bases, with 12 bases left in between. Germline-derived CDR1 and CDR2 are MDHEN and SYDVKM. The CDR3 runs to 11 residues. The CDR3 nucleotides read TGTGCCAGCAGTCTAGCGCATGGGGCTTTCTTT. Its protein is CASSLAHGAFF.

The chain links TRBV19 to TRBJ1-4, with D hard to call. Germline loops: CDR1 LNHDA, CDR2 SQIVND (reference sequence). CDR3 length equals 14 residues. V lost 1 base and J 8 bases, leaving 11 bases between the germline ends. DNA for the CDR3: TGTGCCAGTAGTATAGGCGGAAGAGGAGAAAAACTGTTTTTT. It encodes CASSIGGRGEKLFF.

This CDR3 is CATSTGVGIQYF. CDR3 nucleotides: TGTGCCACCTCCACAGGGGTGGGCATTCAGTACTTC. V and J are TRBV28 and TRBJ2-4; 7 nucleotides align to TRBD1. Germline CDR1 and CDR2: MDHEN and SYDVKM. V lost 10 bases to trimming and J lost 9 bases; unmatched junction nucleotides: 9. CDR3 size: 12 residues.

The J gene is TRBJ1-5, the V gene TRBV7-2; TRBD1 matches 11 bases. Germline assignment: CDR1 SGHTA and CDR2 FQGNSA. This CDR3 has 14 residues. The V and J ends lost 5 bases and 4 bases, in that order; junction bases with no gene match: 1. CDR3 DNA sequence: TGTGCCAGCAGCCGGGACAGGGGGAATCAGCCCCAGCATTTT. It translates to CASSRDRGNQPQHF.

The V gene is TRBV5-1, the J gene TRBJ2-7, with D possibly being TRBD1 (5 bases). Trimming took 3 bases from V and 6 from J, leaving 16 bases between them. Germline CDR1 and CDR2: SGHRS and YFSETQ. The CDR3 length is 14 residues. CDR3 bases: TGCGCCAGCAGCTCCAATATGGGGCCCGGCGAGCAGTACTTC. Encoded protein: CASSSNMGPGEQYF.

This clone was counted a single time. The V call is TRBV4-3, the J call TRBJ2-3; TRBD2 aligns across 7 bases. V lost 0 bases and J lost 2; bases outside the gene matches: 5. The CDR3 contains 16 residues. Germline-derived CDR1 and CDR2 are LGHNA and YSLEER. The CDR3 here is CASSQDGGTTTDTQYF. The CDR3 DNA reads as TGCGCCAGCAGCCAAGATGGGGGGACTACCACAGATACGCAGTATTTT.

This clone was observed once. As DNA, the CDR3 is TGTGCCAGCAGCTCCCAAAGCACAGATACGCAGTATTTT. This translates into CASSSQSTDTQYF. This rearrangement joins TRBV7-2 to TRBJ2-3; no reliable D call. Germline V gene sequence: CDR1 SGHTA, CDR2 FQGNSA. The CDR3 contains 13 residues. With 4 bases removed from V and 0 bases from J, the gap between germline ends came to 5 bases.

This clone occurred once. The chain couples TRBV27 to TRBJ2-5; a possible D gene is TRBD1 (6 bases). The germline V gene has CDR1 MNHEY and CDR2 SMNVEV (reference sequence). The CDR3 runs to 15 residues. V was shortened by 5 bases and J by 3 bases, with 16 bases between the two germline ends. The CDR3 loop reads CASSPLGDTKETQYF. The CDR3 DNA is TGTGCCAGCAGTCCACTGGGGGACACCAAAGAGACCCAGTACTTC.